A single T cell receptor beta chain is shown here with its context. This record belongs to a study of metastatic and nonmetastatic thyroid tumors. As originally analysed: The study built a papillary thyroid cancer distant-metastasis classifier from CDR3 differences across clinicopathological groups. TCRdb called clones again from the PCR reads with MiXCR. TCRdb, not the original authors, processed these V and J calls. The sample has roughly 12,000 clones; around 20% are singletons. CDR1 and CDR2 from the germline V gene are SGHRS and YFSETQ. V lost 7 bases to trimming and J lost 1 base; unmatched junction nucleotides: 2. The CDR3 runs 13 residues. Patients underwent thyroid surgery, and none had received any treatment before it.

The chain has TRBV5-1 and TRBJ2-1; 7 bases match TRBD2. The receptor was isolated from a female donor with papillary thyroid cancer or a benign thyroid nodule (not recorded which). Some clones in this sample may be carry-over from other donors' samples. The sequenced sample was adjacent normal tissue. The CDR3 DNA reads TGCGCCAGCCTGGGAGGGTCCTACAATGAGCAGTTCTTC. Protein product: CASLGGSYNEQFF.